These 7 T cell receptor beta chains were all obtained from the same sample, sequenced in a study of human T cells and chemical hapten exposure. One entry per CDR3 protein results from TCRdb running MiXCR on the RACE reads. The repertoire holds 65,000 to 80,000 distinct CDR3 sequences, with 10% as singletons. Specified time point: patch test 1, 2 weeks after DPC sensitization. Documented treatment: therapeutic diphenylcyclopropenone sensitization with weekly scalp DPC. Material: whole blood, obtained in connection with sensitization to the hapten diphenylcyclopropenone (DPC). The receptors shown here come from a woman aged 45-60 years with alopecia areata. Some clones in this sample may be carry-over from other donors' samples.

There are a few counts of this clonotype. The chain couples TRBV11-1 to TRBJ2-2, with D tentatively TRBD1 (5 bases). The V gene lost 5 bases and the J gene lost 0 bases, with 13 bases spanning the gap. Germline-derived CDR1 and CDR2 are SGHAT and FQDESV (reference sequence). The CDR3 is made up of 16 amino acids. Here the CDR3 reads CASSPRGAANTGELFF. CDR3 DNA sequence: TGTGCCAGCAGCCCCCGTGGGGCGGCGAACACCGGGGAGCTGTTTTTT.

The rearrangement joins TRBV20-1 to TRBJ1-1, with D possibly TRBD1 on 5 matching bases. The V end lost 2 bases, the J end lost 6 bases, and 10 bases lay between the germline ends. The CDR3 length is 12 residues. Germline V lookup: CDR1 DFQATT, CDR2 SNEGSKA (reference sequence). DNA for the CDR3: TGCAGTGCTAGAATTGGGGGAGCTGAAGCTTTCTTT. Translated, it gives CSARIGGAEAFF.

This clonotype showed up just a few times. V and J are TRBV7-2 and TRBJ2-3; D not certain. From germline, CDR1 is SGHTA and CDR2 FQGNSA. Trimming shortened V by 1 base and J by 0 bases, and 11 bases separated the two germline ends. This CDR3 comprises 16 residues. CDR3 sequence reads: CASSLVLRSSTDTQYF. The CDR3 region has the DNA TGTGCCAGCAGCTTAGTTTTGCGTTCTAGCACAGATACGCAGTATTTT. Complete variable domain (other parts from reference TRBV7-2 and TRBJ2-3): GAGVSQSPSNKVTEKGKDVELRCDPISGHTALYWYRQSLGQGLEFLIYFQGNSAPDKSGLPSDRFSAERTGGSVSTLTIQRTQQEDSAVYLCASSLVLRSSTDTQYFGPGTRLTVL.

This clonotype was observed many times. This chain uses TRBV10-3 with TRBJ1-1, with D maybe TRBD1 (6 bases). CDR1 and CDR2 (germline): ENHRY, SYGVKD. This CDR3 is built from 14 residues. Trimming removed 6 bases at V and 0 bases at J, with 11 bases between. In nucleotides, the CDR3 is TGTGCCATCAGCCCCACAGGGTTGAACACTGAAGCTTTCTTT. It codes for CAISPTGLNTEAFF.

The gene calls are TRBV7-8 and TRBJ2-3, with TRBD2 matching over 8 bases. The CDR3 has 17 amino acids. CDR1 is SGHVS, CDR2 FQNEAQ, per germline. The V segment lost 3 bases and the J segment 8 bases; nucleotides outside the gene matches: 16. CDR3 sequence (DNA): TGTGCCAGCAGCTTTAGTAGCGGGGAGGGCCCCTTTGGTACGCAGTATTTT. This codes for CASSFSSGEGPFGTQYF.

The chain links TRBV2 to TRBJ2-1, with D tentatively TRBD2 (6 bases). The CDR3 has 15 residues. Trimming removed 4 bases at V and 4 bases at J, with 14 bases between. Germline values: CDR1 SNHLY, CDR2 FYNNEI. CDR3 DNA sequence: TGTGCCAGCAGTGTTATCACCGGGGGATACAATGAGCAGTTCTTC. Translated, it gives CASSVITGGYNEQFF.

The sample holds a few counts of this clonotype. The rearrangement joins TRBV5-1 to TRBJ2-7; the match to TRBD1 covers 7 bases. The CDR3 is made up of 15 amino acids. Per the germline V gene, CDR1 is SGHRS and CDR2 is YFSETQ. V shed 3 bases and J 2 bases; nucleotides not matched to a gene: 8. CDR3 residues: CASSSGTADTYEQYF. The CDR3 DNA reads as TGCGCCAGCAGCTCCGGGACAGCCGACACCTACGAGCAGTACTTC.